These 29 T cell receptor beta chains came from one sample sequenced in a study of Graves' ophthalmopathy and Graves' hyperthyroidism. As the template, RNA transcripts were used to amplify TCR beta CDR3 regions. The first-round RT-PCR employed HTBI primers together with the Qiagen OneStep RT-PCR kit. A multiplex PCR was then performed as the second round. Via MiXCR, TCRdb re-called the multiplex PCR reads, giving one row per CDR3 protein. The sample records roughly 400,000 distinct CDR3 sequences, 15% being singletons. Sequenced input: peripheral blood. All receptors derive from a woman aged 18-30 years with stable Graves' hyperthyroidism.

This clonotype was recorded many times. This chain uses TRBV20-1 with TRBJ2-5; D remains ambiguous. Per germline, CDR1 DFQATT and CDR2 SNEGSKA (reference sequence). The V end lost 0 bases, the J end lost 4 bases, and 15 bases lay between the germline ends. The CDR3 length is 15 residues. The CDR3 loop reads CSARDPPSPRETQYF. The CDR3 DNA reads TGCAGTGCTAGAGATCCCCCGTCTCCCCGAGAGACCCAGTACTTC.

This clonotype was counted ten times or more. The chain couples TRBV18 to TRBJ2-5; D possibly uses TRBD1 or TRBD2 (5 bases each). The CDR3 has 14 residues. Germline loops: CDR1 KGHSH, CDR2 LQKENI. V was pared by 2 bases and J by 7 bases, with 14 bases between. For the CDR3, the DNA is TGTGCCAGCTCACCAAGTTCAGGGAGCGTGACCCAGTACTTC. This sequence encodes CASSPSSGSVTQYF. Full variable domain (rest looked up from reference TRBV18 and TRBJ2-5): NAGVMQNPRHLVRRRGQEARLRCSPMKGHSHVYWYRQLPEEGLKFMVYLQKENIIDESGMPKERFSAEFPKEGPSILRIQQVVRGDSAAYFCASSPSSGSVTQYFGPGTRLLVL.

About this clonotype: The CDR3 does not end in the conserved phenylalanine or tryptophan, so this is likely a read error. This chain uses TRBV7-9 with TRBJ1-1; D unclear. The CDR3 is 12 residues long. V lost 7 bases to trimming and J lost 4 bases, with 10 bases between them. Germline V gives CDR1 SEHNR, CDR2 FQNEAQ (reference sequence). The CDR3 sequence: CASTIYTTEAFY. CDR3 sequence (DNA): TGTGCCAGCACAATTTACACCACTGAAGCTTTCTAT.

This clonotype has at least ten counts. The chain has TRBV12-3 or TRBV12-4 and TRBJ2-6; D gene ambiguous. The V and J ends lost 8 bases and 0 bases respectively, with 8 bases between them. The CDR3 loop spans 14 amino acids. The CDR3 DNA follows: TGTGCCAGCGCAGACTCCTCTGGGGCCAACGTCCTGACTTTC. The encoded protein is CASADSSGANVLTF.

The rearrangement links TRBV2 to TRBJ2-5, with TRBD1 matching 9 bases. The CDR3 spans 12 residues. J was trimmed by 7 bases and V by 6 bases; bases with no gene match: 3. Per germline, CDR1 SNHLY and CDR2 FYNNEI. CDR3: CASRTGGGTQYF. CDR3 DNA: TGTGCCAGCAGGACAGGGGGAGGGACCCAGTACTTC.

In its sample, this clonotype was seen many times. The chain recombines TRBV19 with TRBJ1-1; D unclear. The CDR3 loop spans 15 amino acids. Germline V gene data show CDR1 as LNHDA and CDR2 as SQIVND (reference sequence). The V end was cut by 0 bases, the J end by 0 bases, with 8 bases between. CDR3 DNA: TGTGCCAGTAGTATAGAGCGACACCTGAACACTGAAGCTTTCTTT. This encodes CASSIERHLNTEAFF.

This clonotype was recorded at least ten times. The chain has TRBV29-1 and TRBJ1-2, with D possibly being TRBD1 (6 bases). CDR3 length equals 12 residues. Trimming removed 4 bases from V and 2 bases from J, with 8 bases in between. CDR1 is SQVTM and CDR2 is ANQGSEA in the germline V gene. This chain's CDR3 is CSVAGDNYGYTF. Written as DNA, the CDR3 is TGCAGCGTTGCAGGGGACAACTATGGCTACACCTTC. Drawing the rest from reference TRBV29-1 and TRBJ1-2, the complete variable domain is SAVISQKPSRDICQRGTSLTIQCQVDSQVTMMFWYRQQPGQSLTLIATANQGSEATYESGFVIDKFPISRPNLTFSTLTVSNMSPEDSSIYLCSVAGDNYGYTFGSGTRLTVV.

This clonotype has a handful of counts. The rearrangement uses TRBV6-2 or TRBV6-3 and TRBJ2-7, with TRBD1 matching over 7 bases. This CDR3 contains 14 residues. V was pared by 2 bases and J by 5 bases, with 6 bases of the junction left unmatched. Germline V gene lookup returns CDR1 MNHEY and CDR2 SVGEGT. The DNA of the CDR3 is TGTGCCAGCAGTTACCAGACAGGGCTCGACGAGCAGTACTTC. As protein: CASSYQTGLDEQYF.

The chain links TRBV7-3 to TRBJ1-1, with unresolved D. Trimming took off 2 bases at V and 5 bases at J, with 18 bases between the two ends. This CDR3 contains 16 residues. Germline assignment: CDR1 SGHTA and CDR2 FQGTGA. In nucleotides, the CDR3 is TGTGCCAGCAGCTTAGGAAGCCGAAACGTGGAGACTGAAGCTTTCTTT. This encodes CASSLGSRNVETEAFF.

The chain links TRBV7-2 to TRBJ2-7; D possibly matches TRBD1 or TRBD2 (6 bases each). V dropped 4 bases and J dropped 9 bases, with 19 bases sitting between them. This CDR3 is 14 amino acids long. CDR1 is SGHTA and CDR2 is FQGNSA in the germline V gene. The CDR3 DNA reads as TGTGCCAGCAGCTCGCGGGGCAGGGGAGTTGGGCAGTACTTC. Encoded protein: CASSSRGRGVGQYF.

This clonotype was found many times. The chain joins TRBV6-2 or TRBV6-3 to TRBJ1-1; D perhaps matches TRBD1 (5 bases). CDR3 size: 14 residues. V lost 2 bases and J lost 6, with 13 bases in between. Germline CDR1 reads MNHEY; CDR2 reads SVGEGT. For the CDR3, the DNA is TGTGCCAGCAGTTACGTATCTACAGGAGCTGAAGCTTTCTTT. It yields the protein CASSYVSTGAEAFF.

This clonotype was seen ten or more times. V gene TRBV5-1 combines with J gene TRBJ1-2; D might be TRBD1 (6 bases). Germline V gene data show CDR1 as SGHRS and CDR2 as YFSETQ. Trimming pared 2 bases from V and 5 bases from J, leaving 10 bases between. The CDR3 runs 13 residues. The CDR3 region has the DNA TGCGCCAGCAGCTTAGAAGGACAGTATGGCTACACCTTC. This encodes CASSLEGQYGYTF.

The DNA of the CDR3 is TGTGCCAGCATACCCCCTGGAGTATCCTCAAACGAGCAGTACTTC. Translating gives CASIPPGVSSNEQYF. The V gene is TRBV28, the J gene TRBJ2-7; D gene uncertain. Germline CDR1 reads MDHEN; CDR2 reads SYDVKM. The length of the CDR3 is 15 residues. V lost 7 bases to trimming and J lost 5 bases, with 21 bases between them.

Here the CDR3 reads CASSVGFKRGGAGELFF. The CDR3, as DNA: TGTGCCAGCAGCGTGGGTTTCAAAAGGGGCGGGGCCGGGGAGCTGTTTTTT. The chain is built from TRBV9 and TRBJ2-2; a weak D match, TRBD2 (6 bases). Germline CDR1 is SGDLS and CDR2 is YYNGEE. The V end lost 2 bases, the J end lost 6 bases, and 20 bases lay between the germline ends. The CDR3 has 17 residues.

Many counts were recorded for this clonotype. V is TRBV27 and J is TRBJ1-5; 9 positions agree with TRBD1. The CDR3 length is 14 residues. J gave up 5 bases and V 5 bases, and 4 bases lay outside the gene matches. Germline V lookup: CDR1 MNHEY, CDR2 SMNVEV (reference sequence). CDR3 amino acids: CASSDGQGHQPQHF. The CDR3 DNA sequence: TGTGCCAGCAGTGATGGACAGGGGCATCAGCCCCAGCATTTT.

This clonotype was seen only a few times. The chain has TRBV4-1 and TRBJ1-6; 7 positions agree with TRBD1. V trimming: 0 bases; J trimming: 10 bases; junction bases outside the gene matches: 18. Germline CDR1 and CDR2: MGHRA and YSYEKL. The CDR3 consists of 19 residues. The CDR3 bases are TGCGCCAGCAGCCAAGAATTGACAGGGTCCCGGAGCTTTACCTCACCCCTCCACTTT. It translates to CASSQELTGSRSFTSPLHF.

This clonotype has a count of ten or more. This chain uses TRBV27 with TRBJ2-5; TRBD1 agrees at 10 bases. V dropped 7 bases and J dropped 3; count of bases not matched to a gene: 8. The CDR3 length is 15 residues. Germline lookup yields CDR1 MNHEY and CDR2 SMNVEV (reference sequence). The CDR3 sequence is CASTPTGQGEETQYF. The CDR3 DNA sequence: TGTGCCAGCACTCCCACAGGACAGGGGGAAGAGACCCAGTACTTC.

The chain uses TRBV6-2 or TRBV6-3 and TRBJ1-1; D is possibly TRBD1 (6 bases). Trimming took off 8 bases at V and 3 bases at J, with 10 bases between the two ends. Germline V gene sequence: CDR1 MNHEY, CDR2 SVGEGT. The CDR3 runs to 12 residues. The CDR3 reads CASLQGHTEAFF. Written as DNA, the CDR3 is TGTGCCAGCCTGCAGGGGCACACTGAAGCTTTCTTT.

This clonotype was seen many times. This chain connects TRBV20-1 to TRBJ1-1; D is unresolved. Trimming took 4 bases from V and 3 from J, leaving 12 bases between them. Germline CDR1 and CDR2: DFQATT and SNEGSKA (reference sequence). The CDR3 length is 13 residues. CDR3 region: CSAKEVADTEAFF. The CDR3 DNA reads TGCAGTGCTAAAGAGGTGGCAGACACTGAAGCTTTCTTT.

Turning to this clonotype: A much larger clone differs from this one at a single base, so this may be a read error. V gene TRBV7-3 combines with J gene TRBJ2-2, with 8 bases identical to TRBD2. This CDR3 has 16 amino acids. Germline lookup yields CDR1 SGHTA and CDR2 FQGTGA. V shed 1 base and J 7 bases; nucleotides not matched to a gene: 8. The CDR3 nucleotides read TGTGCCAGCAGCTTAAGGCGGGGGGACAAAATCGGGGAGCTGTTTTTT. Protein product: CASSLRRGDKIGELFF.

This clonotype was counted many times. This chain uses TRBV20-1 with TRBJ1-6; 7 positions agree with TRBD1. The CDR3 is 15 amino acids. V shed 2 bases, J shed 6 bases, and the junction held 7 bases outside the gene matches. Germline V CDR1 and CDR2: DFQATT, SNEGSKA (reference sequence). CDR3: CSARTGTEFNSPLHF. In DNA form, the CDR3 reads TGCAGTGCTAGAACTGGGACAGAATTTAATTCACCCCTCCACTTT.

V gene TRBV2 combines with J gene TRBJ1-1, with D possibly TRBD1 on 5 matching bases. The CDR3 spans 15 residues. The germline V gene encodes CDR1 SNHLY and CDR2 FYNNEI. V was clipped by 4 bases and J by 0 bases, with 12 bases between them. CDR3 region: CASSAPGGMNTEAFF. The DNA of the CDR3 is TGTGCCAGCAGTGCCCCGGGGGGGATGAACACTGAAGCTTTCTTT.

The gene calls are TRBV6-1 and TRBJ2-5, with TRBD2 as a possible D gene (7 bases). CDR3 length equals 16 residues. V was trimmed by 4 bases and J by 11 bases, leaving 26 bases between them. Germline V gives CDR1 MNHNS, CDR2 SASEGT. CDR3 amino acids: CASSAAGAIVFDEQYF. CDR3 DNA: TGTGCCAGCAGTGCGGCGGGGGCAATTGTTTTCGATGAGCAGTACTTC.

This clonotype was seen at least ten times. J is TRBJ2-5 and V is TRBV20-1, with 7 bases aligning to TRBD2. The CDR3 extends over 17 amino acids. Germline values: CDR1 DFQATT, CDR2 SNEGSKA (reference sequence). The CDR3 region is CSTLGVREGNRQETQYF. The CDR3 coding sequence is TGCAGCACCCTGGGAGTAAGGGAGGGGAACCGACAAGAGACCCAGTACTTC.

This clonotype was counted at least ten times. The CDR3 loop reads CASSTDNGYTF. CDR3 nucleotide sequence: TGTGCCAGCTCTACGGATAATGGCTACACCTTC. The rearrangement links TRBV18 to TRBJ1-2; D is unresolved. The germline CDR1 and CDR2 sequences are KGHSH and LQKENI. CDR3 length: 11 residues. The V gene lost 6 bases and the J gene lost 6 bases, with 8 bases spanning the gap.

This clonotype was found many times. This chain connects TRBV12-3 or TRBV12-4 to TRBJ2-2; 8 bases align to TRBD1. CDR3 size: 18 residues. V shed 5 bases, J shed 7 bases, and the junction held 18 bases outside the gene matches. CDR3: CASSPLQGALWWHGELFF. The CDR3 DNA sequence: TGTGCCAGCAGTCCCCTCCAGGGGGCGTTATGGTGGCACGGGGAGCTGTTTTTT.

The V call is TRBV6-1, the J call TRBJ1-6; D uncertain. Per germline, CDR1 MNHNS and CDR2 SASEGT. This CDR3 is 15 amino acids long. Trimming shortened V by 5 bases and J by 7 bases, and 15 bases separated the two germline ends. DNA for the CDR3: TGTGCCAGCAGTCGGGAGGTCTCGGGGAATTCACCCCTCCACTTT. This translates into CASSREVSGNSPLHF.

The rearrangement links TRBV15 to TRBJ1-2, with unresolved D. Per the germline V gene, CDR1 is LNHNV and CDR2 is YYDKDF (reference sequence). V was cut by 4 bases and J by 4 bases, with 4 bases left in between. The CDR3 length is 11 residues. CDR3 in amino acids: CATSNVYGYTF. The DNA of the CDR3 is TGTGCCACCAGCAATGTCTATGGCTACACCTTC.

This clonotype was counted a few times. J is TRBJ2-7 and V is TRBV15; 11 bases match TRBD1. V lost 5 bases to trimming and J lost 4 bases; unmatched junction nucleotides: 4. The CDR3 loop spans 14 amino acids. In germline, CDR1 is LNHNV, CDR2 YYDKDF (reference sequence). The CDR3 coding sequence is TGTGCCACCAGCTCCCGGGACAGGGGGTACGAGCAGTACTTC. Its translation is CATSSRDRGYEQYF.